These T cell receptor beta chains were read from a single sample in a study of blood T cell repertoires in COVID-19. The repertoire was sequenced with immunoSEQ multiplex PCR; TCRdb's copy has only in-frame clones and lacks some. The repertoire consists of a few hundred thousand clones, with roughly 90% occurring once and the leading ten covering less than 2%. The sample consisted of PBMCs or T cells enriched from blood (not recorded which). These receptors originate from a woman between 35 and 50 years old who had recovered from COVID-19. Both conserved end residues are part of each CDR3. Fields, in order: V gene, J gene, D gene, clone size, CDR3 DNA, CDR3 protein. The D gene is left open where the match is weak. Some rows have no size entry. The others give once, few or many, or a class for an expanded clone.

>TRBV6-5|TRBJ1-2|-|-
TGTGCCAGCAGTTACCGGGACTCCGGCTACACCTTC
CASSYRDSGYTF
>TRBV2|TRBJ2-2|-|-
TGTGCCAGCAGGAGGCTAGCAGCCACCGGGGAGCTGTTTTTT
CASRRLAATGELFF
>TRBV5-8|TRBJ1-2|-|-
TGTGCCAGCAGCTACGCCCAGGGGTTGGACTATGGCTACACCTTC
CASSYAQGLDYGYTF
>TRBV5-4|TRBJ2-5|-|-
TGTGCCAGCAGTTTGGAGTGGCAGGGGCAAGAGACCCAGTACTTC
CASSLEWQGQETQYF
>TRBV6-2/TRBV6-3|TRBJ1-6|-|few
TGTGCCAGCAGTTACCCGAGAGATTCACCCCTCCACTTT
CASSYPRDSPLHF
>TRBV11-3|TRBJ2-1|-|few
TGTGCCAGCAGCTTAGGTGGGGCCACGCGAAATGAGCAGTTCTTC
CASSLGGATRNEQFF
>TRBV4-3|TRBJ2-7|TRBD1|-
TGCGCCAGCAGCCATGCCGGGACAGGATCCTACGAGCAGTACTTC
CASSHAGTGSYEQYF
>TRBV5-8|TRBJ1-5|-|-
TGTGCCGGCTATGAGGCGGGGATGAACAATCAGCCCCAGCATTTT
CAGYEAGMNNQPQHF
>TRBV5-1|TRBJ2-3|TRBD2|-
TGCGCCAGCAGCCCGGGACTACCACCCACAGATACGCAGTATTTT
CASSPGLPPTDTQYF
>TRBV5-1|TRBJ2-5|TRBD1|-
TGCGCCAGCAGCCCCAATATGGGACAGGGAGGAGAGACCCAGTACTTC
CASSPNMGQGGETQYF
>TRBV6-5|TRBJ2-7|TRBD2|-
TGTGCCAGCAGGGGCGGGAGCTCCTACGAGCAGTACTTC
CASRGGSSYEQYF
>TRBV5-4|TRBJ2-7|-|-
TGTGCCAGCAGCGTGGACATTTACTACGAGCAGTACTTC
CASSVDIYYEQYF
>TRBV10-3|TRBJ1-6|-|-
TGTGCCATCAGTGAGTCGCGAGGGTCCTATAATTCACCCCTCCACTTT
CAISESRGSYNSPLHF
>TRBV5-1|TRBJ1-1|-|-
TGCGCCAGCAGGTCCACAGGGAACACTGAAGCTTTCTTT
CASRSTGNTEAFF
>TRBV9|TRBJ2-2|-|-
TGTGCCAGCAGGAGGGACACAGACACCGGGGAGCTGTTTTTT
CASRRDTDTGELFF
>TRBV5-8|TRBJ2-1|TRBD2|-
TGTGCCAGCAGTGCCACTAGCGGGAGGGCCAGATACAATGAGCAGTTCTTC
CASSATSGRARYNEQFF
>TRBV18|TRBJ2-7|TRBD2|-
TGTGCCAGCTCACCGGGACTAGCGGGAGGGAGAGACTCCGAGCAGTACTTC
CASSPGLAGGRDSEQYF
>TRBV4-3|TRBJ2-7|TRBD1|-
TGCGCCAGCAGCCAGGACAGGGACAGGTACGAGCAGTACTTC
CASSQDRDRYEQYF
>TRBV19|TRBJ1-5|-|-
TGTGCCAGTAGTATCGAGAAACGGTCTAGCAATCAGCCCCAGCATTTT
CASSIEKRSSNQPQHF
>TRBV6-2/TRBV6-3|TRBJ2-7|-|-
TGTGCCAGCAGTTATGCGGGGAGCTCCTACGAGCAGTACTTC
CASSYAGSSYEQYF
>TRBV27|TRBJ2-7|TRBD1|-
TGTGCCAGCAGTACTAGGGGGCTGGGGCTCTACGAGCAGTACTTC
CASSTRGLGLYEQYF
>TRBV6-5|TRBJ1-2|-|-
TGTGCCAGCAGTTACTCGAGGCGGCAACAATACGGCTACACCTTC
CASSYSRRQQYGYTF
>TRBV7-9|TRBJ1-2|-|-
TGTGCCAGCAGCCCAAGAGGGTCGCGAGACTATGGCTACACCTTC
CASSPRGSRDYGYTF
>TRBV4-2|TRBJ2-5|TRBD1|few
TGTGCCAGCAGCCAAGGGCGGGACAGGGGTCGAGAGACCCAGTACTTC
CASSQGRDRGRETQYF
>TRBV12-5|TRBJ1-6|-|-
TGTGCTAGTGGTTCGACTATCAACGACATCCGTTATAATTCACCCCTCCACTTT
CASGSTINDIRYNSPLHF
>TRBV29-1|TRBJ2-1|TRBD2|-
TGCAGCGGGGGGACTAGCGGGGCCTACAATGAGCAGTTCTTC
CSGGTSGAYNEQFF
>TRBV5-4|TRBJ1-2|TRBD1|-
TGTGCCAGCAGCCCGCGTCCGGGACAGGGGGCCGAAGAAGGCTACACCTTC
CASSPRPGQGAEEGYTF
>TRBV7-8|TRBJ1-6|TRBD1|-
TGTGCCAGCAGCTCAAACTCAGGGGGGAATTCACCCCTCCACTTT
CASSSNSGGNSPLHF
>TRBV29-1|TRBJ2-7|-|-
TGCAGCGTTGACGCAGGGCCGAATCGTAACGAGCAGTACTTC
CSVDAGPNRNEQYF
>TRBV5-5|TRBJ2-7|-|-
TGTGCCAGCAGCTTCCGTGAAGGGGGTGACGAGCAGTACTTC
CASSFREGGDEQYF
>TRBV10-2|TRBJ2-1|TRBD2|-
TGCGCCAACCCCGAACGACTAGCGGAATGCAATGAGCAGTTCTTC
CANPERLAECNEQFF
>TRBV18|TRBJ1-1|-|-
TGTGCCAGCTCTGTAGGAGGGCGAGGCACTGAAGCTTTCTTT
CASSVGGRGTEAFF
>TRBV21-1|TRBJ2-1|-|-
TGTGCCAGCGGGTCACAGGGAGCATCTTACAATGAGCAGTTCTTC
CASGSQGASYNEQFF
>TRBV2|TRBJ1-1|-|-
TGTGCCAGCAGCCATGACAGCCTTTACAGGGAAGCTTTCTTT
CASSHDSLYREAFF
>TRBV11-2|TRBJ1-1|-|-
TGTGCCAGCAGCCTATTTTCGGACACTGAAGCTTTCTTT
CASSLFSDTEAFF
>TRBV25-1|TRBJ2-3|TRBD2|-
TGTGCCAGCAGCTTTCTAAAGGTGGCGGGAGGGCTTGGAGATACGCAGTATTTT
CASSFLKVAGGLGDTQYF
>TRBV4-3|TRBJ2-1|TRBD2|-
TGCGCCACCCGCCTCGTAGCGGGAGGGCCGGATAATGAGCAGTTCTTC
CATRLVAGGPDNEQFF
>TRBV19|TRBJ2-7|-|-
TGTGCCAGTAGTAGGGGCTACAGCTACGAGCAGTACTTC
CASSRGYSYEQYF
>TRBV5-6|TRBJ1-1|-|-
TGTGCCAGCAGCTTTAGGCGCGGTAATGAAGCTTTCTTT
CASSFRRGNEAFF
>TRBV5-5|TRBJ2-3|-|-
TGTGCCAGCAGCTTTGTACCAGGTTCAGATACGCAGTATTTT
CASSFVPGSDTQYF
>TRBV4-3|TRBJ2-5|TRBD1|-
TGCGCCAGCAGCCAAGGACAGGGCCCGGCGGAGACCCAGTACTTC
CASSQGQGPAETQYF
>TRBV14|TRBJ1-2|TRBD1|-
TGTGCCAGCAGCCAAACCCCAGGGGGCTATATGGGTGGCTACACCTTC
CASSQTPGGYMGGYTF